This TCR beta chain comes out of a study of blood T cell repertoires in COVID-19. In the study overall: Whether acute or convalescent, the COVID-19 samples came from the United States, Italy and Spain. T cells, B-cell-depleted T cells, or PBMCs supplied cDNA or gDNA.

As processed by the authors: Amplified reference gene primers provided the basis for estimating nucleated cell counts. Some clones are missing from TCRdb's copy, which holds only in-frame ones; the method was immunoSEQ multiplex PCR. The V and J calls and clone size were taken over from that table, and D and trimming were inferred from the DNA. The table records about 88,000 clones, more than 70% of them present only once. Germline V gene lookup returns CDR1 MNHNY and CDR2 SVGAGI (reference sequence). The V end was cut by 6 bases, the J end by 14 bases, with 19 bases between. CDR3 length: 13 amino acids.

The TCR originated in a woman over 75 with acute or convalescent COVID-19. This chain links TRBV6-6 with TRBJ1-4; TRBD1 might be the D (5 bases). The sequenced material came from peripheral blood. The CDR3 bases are TGTGCCAGCAGCCCCGGGACTCCCCTCGTCCTGTTTTTT. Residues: CASSPGTPLVLFF.